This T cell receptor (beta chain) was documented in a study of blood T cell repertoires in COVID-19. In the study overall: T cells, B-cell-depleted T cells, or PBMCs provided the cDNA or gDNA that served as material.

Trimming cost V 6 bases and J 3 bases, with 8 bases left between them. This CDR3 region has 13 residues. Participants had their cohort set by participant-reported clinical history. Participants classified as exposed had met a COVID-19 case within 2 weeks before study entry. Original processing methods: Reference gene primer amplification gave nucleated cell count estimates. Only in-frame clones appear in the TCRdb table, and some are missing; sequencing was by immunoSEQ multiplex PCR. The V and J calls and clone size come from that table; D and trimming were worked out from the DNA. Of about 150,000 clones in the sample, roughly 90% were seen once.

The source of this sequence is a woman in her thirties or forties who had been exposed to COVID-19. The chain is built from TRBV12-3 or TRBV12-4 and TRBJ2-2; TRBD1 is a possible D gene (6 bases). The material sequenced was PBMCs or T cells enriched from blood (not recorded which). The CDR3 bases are TGTGCCAGCAGCCGACAGGACACCGGGGAGCTGTTTTTT. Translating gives CASSRQDTGELFF.